This T cell receptor beta chain was obtained from a study of blood T cell repertoires in COVID-19 (dated by TCRdb to about 2020). About the investigation overall: Collaborator samples came from the United States, Italy and Spain and covered acute and convalescent phases of COVID-19. The prospective study material was composed of cDNA or gDNA derived from T cells, B-cell-depleted T cells, or PBMCs. The dataset comprised deeply sampled blood TCRbeta repertoires from subjects exposed to, actively infected with, or recovered from COVID-19. A freely available public database, intended as a resource for researchers studying the immune response to SARS-CoV-2, is where the repertoires were released. Samples came from the ongoing ImmuneRACE study (first 160 participants) plus 1,254 subjects from 6 global collaborators. Nearly every sample came with metadata listing a de-identified subject ID, COVID-19 status, age in years and sex. Where available, HLA class I and class II types were obtained from metadata supplied by the sample provider rather than from assay-based typing. Beyond this particular receptor, the publication reports: Clinical and demographic metadata were provided uncurated, with the amount varying by source and participant.

Another Seattle source contributed samples from volunteer blood donors who had recovered from COVID-19. Collaborating institutions collected whole blood in K2EDTA tubes following their own protocols. For TCRbeta analysis, collaborator samples were shipped as frozen whole blood, as isolated PBMCs, or as DNA extracted from either sample type. TCRbeta CDR3 regions were amplified from genomic DNA by means of the immunoSEQ Assay, a bias-controlled multiplex PCR. In the original analysis: The number of nucleated cells in each sample was estimated from the amplification of reference gene primers within the assay. To quantify the absolute abundance of each unique TCRbeta CDR3 rearrangement, sequence reads were collapsed and filtered. Productive Simpson clonality was computed per sample as the square root of Simpson's diversity index over productive rearrangements. What TCRdb holds here is the immuneACCESS table cut down to in-frame rearrangements. Part of the clones is not present; checked against another copy, under half of the missing clones reflect an unresolved V gene, and the others are unexplained. The D gene and trimming were derived from the DNA, and the V and J assignments and clone size from that table. The sample data list about 120,000 clones, and roughly nine tenths of these were observed just once. The leading ten clones occupy roughly 7.9% of the sample.

Comment on this clone: Its antigen is currently not known. The record has no base qualities; no much larger clone is one base away.

The junction shows trimming of 0 bases on V and 5 bases on J, plus 10 bases between the germline ends. The germline V gene provides CDR1 SGDLS and CDR2 YYNGEE. The CDR3 holds 14 amino acids from the cysteine to the phenylalanine. Only CDR3 DNA is held: 42 bases, read in frame from base 1. The chain couples TRBV9 to TRBJ2-3; TRBD2 is a weak D gene call, 5 bases matching. Source material: peripheral blood. This receptor was identified in a man between 65 and 85 years old who had recovered from COVID-19. The CDR3 has the sequence CASSVVGVGDTQYF. In nucleotides, the sequence is TGTGCCAGCAGCGTAGTGGGAGTGGGAGATACGCAGTATTTT.